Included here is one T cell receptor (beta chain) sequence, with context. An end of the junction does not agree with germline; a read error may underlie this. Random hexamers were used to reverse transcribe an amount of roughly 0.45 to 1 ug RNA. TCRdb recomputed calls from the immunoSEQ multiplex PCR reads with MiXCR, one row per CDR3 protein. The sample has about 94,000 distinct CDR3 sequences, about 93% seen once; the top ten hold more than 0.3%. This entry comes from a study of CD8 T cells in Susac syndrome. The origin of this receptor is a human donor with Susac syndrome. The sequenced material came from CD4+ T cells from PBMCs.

CDR3 region: CASSVRGLNTDTQYF. The CDR3 DNA reads as TGTGCTAGCAGCGTCAGGGGGCTTAACACAGATACGCAGTATTTT. The chain combines TRBV7-7 with TRBJ2-3; 8 positions match TRBD1. CDR1 and CDR2 (germline): SSHAT, FNYEAQ (reference sequence). This CDR3 contains 15 residues.